The 20 T cell receptor beta chains in this list originate from one sample, sequenced in a study of Graves' ophthalmopathy and Graves' hyperthyroidism (dated by TCRdb to the late 2010s). The instrument given in TCRdb is Illumina HiSeq 2000. For repertoire sequencing, the TCR beta CDR3 regions were amplified from RNA transcripts. The first round was an RT-PCR using HTBI primers with the Qiagen OneStep RT-PCR kit, and this first round was followed by a second-round multiplex PCR, then size selection and purification. TCRdb trimmed public reads at Q25 via fastp, called clones via MiXCR and kept in-frame beta chains. Every CDR3 protein is listed once, alongside the most common genes and DNA of its rows. The sample profile shows over a million distinct CDR3 sequences; roughly 35% of them were found once. The ten top clones hold 11% of the sample. The sequenced sample consisted of peripheral blood or thyroid tissue (not recorded which). Receptors originate from an adult man with Graves' hyperthyroidism.

This clonotype was detected once. V gene TRBV2 combines with J gene TRBJ1-2; 11 nucleotides agree with TRBD1. There are 15 residues in the CDR3. Germline loops: CDR1 SNHLY, CDR2 FYNNEI. V was clipped by 6 bases and J by 8 bases; unmatched bases: 11. As DNA, the CDR3 is TGTGCCAGCAGACAATGGGACAGGGGGATTGCCGGCTACACCTTC. It is translated as CASRQWDRGIAGYTF.

The V call is TRBV10-3, the J call TRBJ1-4; D gene uncertain. CDR3 size: 12 residues. CDR1 is ENHRY, CDR2 SYGVKD, per germline. Trimming took 10 bases from V and 7 from J, leaving 13 bases between them. The CDR3 coding sequence is TGTGCCAGTCTATCCACGGGTGAAAAACTGTTTTTT. Translating it yields CASLSTGEKLFF.

This clonotype has a count of ten or more. V is TRBV20-1 and J is TRBJ1-1, with unresolved D. Per germline, CDR1 DFQATT and CDR2 SNEGSKA (reference sequence). The CDR3 length is 13 residues. Trimming took off 6 bases at V and 0 bases at J, with 11 bases between the two ends. The CDR3 reads CSAPDNVNTEAFF. The CDR3 bases are TGCAGTGCGCCTGACAATGTGAACACTGAAGCTTTCTTT.

The J gene is TRBJ1-5, the V gene TRBV29-1; D unresolved. The CDR3 loop spans 13 amino acids. Trimming left V 5 bases short and J 4 bases short, with 12 bases between. Germline V gene lookup returns CDR1 SQVTM and CDR2 ANQGSEA. CDR3 sequence reads: CSVMGIGNQPQHF. The CDR3 coding sequence is TGCAGCGTTATGGGGATCGGGAATCAGCCCCAGCATTTT.

With regard to this clonotype: Just one base apart from a much larger clone, this may be a read error. The V and J genes are TRBV24-1 and TRBJ2-2; 11 bases are shared with TRBD1. The CDR3 is made up of 16 amino acids. The germline V gene has CDR1 KGHDR and CDR2 SFDVKD. The DNA of the CDR3 is TGTGCCATCAGTGGCTTAGGGACAGGGGGTACCGGGGAGCTGTTTTTT. It specifies CAISGLGTGGTGELFF.

This clonotype was found many times. The rearrangement uses TRBV19 and TRBJ2-7; D is perhaps TRBD1 (6 bases). Trimming took 1 base from V and 6 from J, leaving 16 bases between them. CDR1 is LNHDA, CDR2 SQIVND, per germline (reference sequence). There are 15 residues in the CDR3. The CDR3 DNA is TGTGCCAGTAGTATAGCGACAGGTGGAATCTCCGAGCAGTACTTC. Residues: CASSIATGGISEQYF.

The V call is TRBV29-1, the J call TRBJ1-5; 7 bases line up with TRBD1. Unmatched junction bases numbered 5, after V lost 5 bases and J lost 4 bases. Germline lookup yields CDR1 SQVTM and CDR2 ANQGSEA. The CDR3 is made up of 13 amino acids. CDR3 sequence: CSVFRGSNQPQHF. CDR3 nucleotide sequence: TGCAGCGTTTTCAGGGGGTCGAATCAGCCCCAGCATTTT.

This clonotype was picked up many times. The rearrangement joins TRBV10-3 to TRBJ2-5; possibly TRBD1 for D (5 bases). The V gene's germline CDR1 is ENHRY and CDR2 SYGVKD. This CDR3 comprises 17 residues. V was shortened by 0 bases and J by 2 bases, with 16 bases between the two germline ends. The CDR3 spells CAISESYRLGPQETQYF. CDR3 sequence (DNA): TGTGCCATCAGTGAGTCCTACAGGCTCGGGCCTCAAGAGACCCAGTACTTC.

Regarding this clonotype: Germline and junction disagree at one end, which may indicate a read error. J is TRBJ1-5 and V is TRBV10-3; D might be TRBD1 (5 bases). CDR3 length: 14 residues. The germline V gene has CDR1 ENHRY and CDR2 SYGVKD. The CDR3 coding sequence is TGCGCCATCAGAGGGACGGATAGCAATCAGCCCCAGCATTTT. It codes for CAIRGTDSNQPQHF.

V is TRBV9 and J is TRBJ1-6; possibly TRBD1 for D (6 bases). The V end lost 4 bases, the J end lost 9 bases, and 23 bases lay between the germline ends. Germline CDR1 is SGDLS and CDR2 is YYNGEE. The CDR3 covers 17 residues. The DNA for the CDR3 is TGTGCCAGCAGCACCAGTTTTAAGGGGGAAGTGAGTTCACCCCTCCACTTT. This encodes CASSTSFKGEVSSPLHF.

This clonotype was found a few times. The genes are TRBV4-1 and TRBJ1-6; the D gene is possibly TRBD1 (6 bases). The CDR3 covers 16 residues. Germline V gene sequence: CDR1 MGHRA, CDR2 YSYEKL. Between the trimmed V and J ends, which lost 2 bases and 2 bases, there was a span of 10 bases. CDR3 loop: CASSQLGGPYNSPLHF. Here the CDR3 DNA reads TGCGCCAGCAGCCAATTAGGGGGACCCTATAATTCACCCCTCCACTTT.

The chain uses TRBV19 and TRBJ1-5, with 9 bases fitting TRBD1. Trimming removed 7 bases from V and 6 bases from J; junction bases left unmatched: 10. The CDR3 consists of 15 residues. Per germline, CDR1 LNHDA and CDR2 SQIVND (reference sequence). The CDR3 loop is CASMGGTGLGQPQHF. DNA of the CDR3: TGTGCCAGTATGGGCGGGACAGGGTTGGGTCAGCCCCAGCATTTT.

This clonotype was observed at least ten times. This chain links TRBV12-3 or TRBV12-4 with TRBJ2-6, with D unclear. Trimming removed 3 bases at V and 0 bases at J, with 9 bases between. The CDR3 is 16 residues long. The CDR3 DNA is TGTGCCAGCAGTTTCCGACCAACCTCTGGGGCCAACGTCCTGACTTTC. Translated: CASSFRPTSGANVLTF.

This clonotype was detected only a few times. The chain joins TRBV2 to TRBJ1-4; the match to TRBD1 covers 8 bases. The CDR3 runs to 18 residues. Germline values: CDR1 SNHLY, CDR2 FYNNEI. V trimming: 5 bases; J trimming: 4 bases; junction bases outside the gene matches: 15. CDR3 sequence reads: CASSLLTPRDRSNEKLFF. CDR3 DNA: TGTGCCAGCAGTTTGCTGACCCCTCGGGACAGGAGTAATGAAAAACTGTTTTTT.

This clonotype was found many times. The genes are TRBV6-6 and TRBJ1-1; D is uncertain. Deletions cut 6 bases from V and 8 bases from J, with 4 bases between. This CDR3 region has 9 residues. Per germline, CDR1 MNHNY and CDR2 SVGAGI (reference sequence). This CDR3 is CASSSEAFF. In DNA, the CDR3 is TGTGCCAGCAGCTCGGAAGCTTTCTTT.

This chain uses TRBV19 with TRBJ2-7, with TRBD1 matching 8 bases. The J call may be in error: the DNA end matches TRBJ2-1 better. Germline V gene sequence: CDR1 LNHDA, CDR2 SQIVND (reference sequence). The CDR3 contains 12 residues. CDR3 in amino acids: CASSGQGGEQFF. In DNA, the CDR3 is TGTGCCAGTAGTGGACAGGGAGGTGAGCAGTTCTTC.

In this sample, this clonotype turned up many times. This chain joins TRBV6-6 and TRBJ1-6, with a possible D match to TRBD1 (5 bases). The V end was cut by 3 bases, the J end by 8 bases, with 14 bases between. The germline CDR1 and CDR2 sequences are MNHNY and SVGAGI (reference sequence). This CDR3 is 15 amino acids long. CDR3 DNA sequence: TGTGCCAGCAGTTATCGTGGGGGTGCGGATTCACCCCTCCACTTT. Amino acids: CASSYRGGADSPLHF.

This clonotype was counted at least ten times. The J gene is TRBJ1-1, the V gene TRBV2, with D perhaps TRBD1 (5 bases). CDR1 is SNHLY and CDR2 is FYNNEI in the germline V gene. Trimming took off 2 bases at V and 3 bases at J, with 10 bases between the two ends. CDR3 length: 14 amino acids. The CDR3 is CASSERGSYTEAFF. CDR3 DNA sequence: TGTGCCAGCAGTGAAAGGGGTTCGTACACTGAAGCTTTCTTT.

This clonotype occurred many times. The chain carries TRBV29-1 and TRBJ2-7; 10 bases match TRBD2. CDR1 is SQVTM, CDR2 ANQGSEA, per germline. The ends lost 4 bases at V and 3 bases at J; junction bases unmatched: 6. The CDR3 has 14 amino acids. The DNA for the CDR3 is TGCAGCGTTGGAAGGGCTAGCGGGAGCTACGAGCAGTACTTC. This gives the protein CSVGRASGSYEQYF.

The sample holds many counts of this clonotype. The rearrangement joins TRBV7-2 to TRBJ1-1; TRBD1 is a possible D gene (5 bases). Between the trimmed V and J ends, which lost 3 bases and 0 bases, there was a span of 14 bases. The V gene's germline CDR1 is SGHTA and CDR2 FQGNSA. This CDR3 contains 16 residues. CDR3 loop: CASSFLTWGMNTEAFF. The CDR3 region has the DNA TGTGCCAGCAGCTTTCTAACATGGGGCATGAACACTGAAGCTTTCTTT.